This T cell receptor (beta chain) was captured by sequencing in a study of technical replicates of blood from a handful of donors. Clones were read by immunoSEQ multiplex PCR, and TCRdb kept only the in-frame ones, dropping some. The sample comprises about 68,000 clones, approximately 97% of which are singletons, and roughly 0.25% rests with the top ten. The source is a human donor in good health. The sequencing input was T cells isolated from PBMCs.

Here the CDR3 DNA reads TGTGCCAGCACGGACAGGGACTATCAGCCCCAGCATTTT. This codes for CASTDRDYQPQHF. J is TRBJ1-5 and V is TRBV6-6, with 8 bases matching TRBD1. V was clipped by 7 bases and J by 5 bases; unmatched bases: 4. The CDR3 spans 13 residues. Germline loops: CDR1 MNHNY, CDR2 SVGAGI (reference sequence).